This T cell receptor (beta chain) was recorded in a study of CD8 T cells in Susac syndrome. Random hexamers were used to reverse transcribe an amount of roughly 0.45 to 1 ug RNA. MiXCR was run by TCRdb on the immunoSEQ multiplex PCR reads, yielding one entry per CDR3 protein. The repertoire holds roughly 100,000 distinct CDR3 sequences, roughly 94% seen once, with about 0.28% in the top ten. This CDR3 comprises 12 residues. Trimming stripped 4 bases from V and 7 bases from J, with 8 bases between. This TCR derives from a human donor with Susac syndrome. Sequencing used CD4+ T cells from PBMCs. The V and J genes are TRBV12-3 or TRBV12-4 and TRBJ1-5; tentatively, D is TRBD1 (5 bases). Here the CDR3 reads CASSSRVQPQHF. CDR3 in DNA: TGTGCCAGCAGTTCCAGGGTACAGCCCCAGCATTTT.